This T cell receptor (beta chain) was identified during a study of T cells after yellow fever vaccination. TCRdb called the 5' RACE reads again in MiXCR, with one record for every CDR3 protein. The sample has under 550,000 distinct CDR3 sequences; 21% are singletons. The CDR3 has 16 residues. CDR1 and CDR2 from the germline V gene are MNHEY and SVGEGT. The ends lost 7 bases at V and 5 bases at J; junction bases unmatched: 12. This clonotype was observed a few times. The sequence derives from a man aged 18 to 29 who received the YFV17D yellow fever vaccine. Specimen: PBMCs, collected 21 days after the first yellow fever vaccination. The V and J genes are TRBV6-2 or TRBV6-3 and TRBJ2-2; the match to TRBD2 covers 8 bases. CDR3 in DNA: TGTGCCAGCAACCCCGGCGTGGTAGCGGGGACCGGGGAGCTGTTTTTT. Translation: CASNPGVVAGTGELFF.